This TCR beta chain originates from a study of blood T cell repertoires in COVID-19. Across the study: COVID-19 samples, acute and convalescent, were from the United States, Italy and Spain.

Study processing details: Counts of nucleated cells, estimated from reference gene primer amplification, were obtained. Generated by immunoSEQ multiplex PCR, the TCRdb table keeps only in-frame clones and is missing some. V, J and clone size are those of that table, while D and trimming were read from the DNA. The sample lists about 250,000 clones, roughly 86% occurring once. This CDR3 is 13 amino acids long. After removal of 4 bases from V and 3 bases from J, the junction contained 2 bases not matched to a gene. Seattle-derived patients entered the study during active infection and were followed longitudinally. The table lists this clone with a count of one. Other DNA sequences in this sample translate to the same CDR3.

Sequencing was performed on peripheral blood. The clonotype was recovered from an elderly woman with COVID-19, enrolled during active disease. The chain is built from TRBV12-3 or TRBV12-4 and TRBJ1-2; 7 nucleotides agree with TRBD1. CDR3 protein: CASSSQGDYGYTF. The DNA of the CDR3 is TGTGCCAGCAGTTCGCAGGGGGACTATGGCTACACCTTC.